This T cell receptor beta chain is from a study of control samples from healthy donors and cancer patients. Only in-frame clones appear in the TCRdb table, and some are missing; sequencing was by immunoSEQ multiplex PCR. This table has 100,000 or so clones, 83% appearing once. V lost 0 bases, J lost 4 bases, and 3 bases lay in between. The V gene's germline CDR1 is MNHEY and CDR2 SVGEGT. The CDR3 has 12 residues. Worth noting for this clone: This CDR3 is also generated by other DNA sequences in the sample.

The V call is TRBV6-2 or TRBV6-3, the J call TRBJ2-5; D is undetermined. Sample: blood. The origin of this receptor is a woman aged 45-60 years in good health. CDR3 residues: CASSYSVETQYF. The CDR3 DNA follows: TGTGCCAGCAGTTACTCCGTAGAGACCCAGTACTTC.